Below are 13 T cell receptor beta chains sequenced from a single sample in a study of blood T cell repertoires in COVID-19. Data came from immunoSEQ multiplex PCR; TCRdb stores just in-frame clones and leaves some out. This table holds 150,000 to 200,000 clones, approximately 80% found once. Sequenced material: PBMCs or T cells enriched from blood (not recorded which). The receptors derive from a man aged 50-60 years who had recovered from COVID-19.

Here the CDR3 reads CASSDRGNYGYTF. For the CDR3, the DNA is TGTGCCAGCTCGGACAGGGGGAACTATGGCTACACCTTC. The gene calls are TRBV18 and TRBJ1-2; 10 nucleotides match TRBD1. Looked up from germline, CDR1 is KGHSH and CDR2 is LQKENI. V was pared by 6 bases and J by 2 bases, with 0 bases of the junction left unmatched. This CDR3 comprises 13 residues.

This clone was seen just once. The chain recombines TRBV6-1 with TRBJ2-3, with no clear D. The germline V and J ends were trimmed by 2 bases and 3 bases, with 6 bases remaining between them. The germline V gene has CDR1 MNHNS and CDR2 SASEGT. The CDR3 has 13 residues. Written as DNA, the CDR3 is TGTGCCAGCAGTGAACCAGGAACAGATACGCAGTATTTT. Its translation is CASSEPGTDTQYF.

The rearrangement joins TRBV19 to TRBJ2-1, with 7 positions matching TRBD1. V gave up 8 bases and J gave up 4 bases; unmatched junction bases: 14. The CDR3 totals 16 residues. CDR1 and CDR2 (germline): LNHDA, SQIVND (reference sequence). CDR3 in DNA: TGTGCCAGTCCCTCGGGGCGGCAGGGGGATTACAATGAGCAGTTCTTC. Amino acid sequence: CASPSGRQGDYNEQFF.

The chain carries TRBV3-1 (or the pseudogene TRBV3-2) and TRBJ2-1, with D maybe TRBD1 (5 bases). The length of the CDR3 is 16 residues. V lost 4 bases and J lost 7, with 20 bases in between. The V gene's germline CDR1 is LGHDT and CDR2 YNNKEL (reference sequence). CDR3: CASSRGVQGLGNEQFF. In DNA form, the CDR3 reads TGTGCCAGCAGCCGCGGAGTCCAGGGATTGGGTAATGAGCAGTTCTTC.

This clone is a singleton in its sample. The chain links TRBV28 to TRBJ1-3; 9 bases line up with TRBD1. The CDR3 covers 13 residues. With 8 bases clipped from V and 2 bases from J, the junction kept 1 base outside the gene matches. CDR1 and CDR2 (germline): MDHEN, SYDVKM. Here the CDR3 reads CASGDRAGNTIYF. The CDR3 region has the DNA TGTGCCAGCGGGGACAGGGCTGGAAACACCATATATTTT.

This clone showed up just once. The genes are TRBV7-2 and TRBJ1-3; TRBD1 agrees at 9 bases. This CDR3 contains 15 residues. Trimming cost V 4 bases and J 4 bases; bases outside gene matches: 5. The germline V gene has CDR1 SGHTA and CDR2 FQGNSA. The CDR3 coding sequence is TGTGCCAGCAGCTCGACCGGGACAGGGGGAAACACCATATATTTT. It encodes CASSSTGTGGNTIYF.

For the CDR3, the DNA is TGTGCCAGCAAGACAGGACGGCTTTGGACCCACCCCGCCGGGACCCAGTACTTC. Its translation is CASKTGRLWTHPAGTQYF. The rearrangement links TRBV21-1 to TRBJ2-5; TRBD1 is taken as the D call from the table, unchecked against the DNA. TRBV21-1 is termed a pseudogene. The CDR3 consists of 18 residues.

The chain recombines TRBV21-1 with TRBJ2-7; the table's D gene call, TRBD2, was not cross checked with the DNA. TRBV21-1 is listed as a pseudogene. This CDR3 comprises 19 residues. CDR3 DNA: TGTGCCAGCAGCAATAATGGCACCCCCCTAGCGGGAGGTTGGTACGAGCAGTACTTC. Protein product: CASSNNGTPLAGGWYEQYF.

The rearrangement links TRBV5-5 to TRBJ2-7; D is unclear. CDR1 is SGHKS and CDR2 is YYEKEE in the germline V gene (reference sequence). V gave up 0 bases and J gave up 0 bases, with 10 bases separating them. The CDR3 runs to 15 residues. CDR3 bases: TGTGCCAGCAGCTTGGGATCCTGGGCCTCCTACGAGCAGTACTTC. Translating gives CASSLGSWASYEQYF.

The chain joins TRBV10-2 to TRBJ1-2, with D possibly matching TRBD1 (5 bases). The ends were cut back, 4 bases at V and 3 bases at J, with 21 bases in the middle. CDR1 and CDR2 from the germline V gene are WSHSY and SAAADI. The CDR3 has 17 residues. The CDR3 nucleotides read TGCGCCAGCAGTGGCGACGGGACTGAATCACTCGACTATGGCTACACCTTC. Translated: CASSGDGTESLDYGYTF.

The chain joins TRBV2 to TRBJ2-4, with 8 bases lining up with TRBD1. The V and J ends lost 1 base and 7 bases, in that order; junction bases with no gene match: 12. CDR3 size: 17 residues. Germline CDR1 is SNHLY and CDR2 is FYNNEI. This CDR3 is CASSEGLGRGHGNIQYF. The DNA of the CDR3 is TGTGCCAGCAGTGAAGGGCTCGGCAGGGGGCATGGGAACATTCAGTACTTC.

The genes are TRBV2 and TRBJ2-7; D gene ambiguous. The V and J ends lost 6 bases and 7 bases respectively, with 7 bases between them. This CDR3 comprises 10 residues. Germline loops: CDR1 SNHLY, CDR2 FYNNEI. In DNA, the CDR3 is TGTGCCAGCAGCGTGCGGGAGCAGTACTTC. Translated, it gives CASSVREQYF.

The chain employs TRBV27 and TRBJ1-6; 10 nucleotides align to TRBD1. The CDR3 is 14 residues long. Germline lookup yields CDR1 MNHEY and CDR2 SMNVEV (reference sequence). Losses at the gene ends were 11 bases for V and 4 bases for J; bases not matched to a gene: 5. The DNA of the CDR3 is TGTGCCTGTGGGACAGGGGCATATAATTCACCCCTCCACTTT. Protein sequence: CACGTGAYNSPLHF.